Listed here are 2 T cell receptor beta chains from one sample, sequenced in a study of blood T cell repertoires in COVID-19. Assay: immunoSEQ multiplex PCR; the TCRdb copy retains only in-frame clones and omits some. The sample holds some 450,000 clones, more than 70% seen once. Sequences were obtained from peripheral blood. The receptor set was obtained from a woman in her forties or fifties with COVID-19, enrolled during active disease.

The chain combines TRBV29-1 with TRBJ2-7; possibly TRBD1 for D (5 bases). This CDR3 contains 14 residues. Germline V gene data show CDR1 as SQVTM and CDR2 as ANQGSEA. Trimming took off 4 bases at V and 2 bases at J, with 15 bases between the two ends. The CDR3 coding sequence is TGCAGCGTTGCGACAGTCCCCCGGACCTACGAGCAGTACTTC. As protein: CSVATVPRTYEQYF.

CDR3 residues: CASSLATGYYEQYF. The CDR3 bases are TGTGCCAGCAGCTTGGCCACAGGGTACTACGAGCAGTACTTC. This chain links TRBV5-6 with TRBJ2-7, with a weak D call TRBD1 (6 bases). Trimming took off 0 bases at V and 3 bases at J, with 10 bases between the two ends. The V gene's germline CDR1 is SGHDT and CDR2 YYEEEE. This CDR3 contains 14 residues.